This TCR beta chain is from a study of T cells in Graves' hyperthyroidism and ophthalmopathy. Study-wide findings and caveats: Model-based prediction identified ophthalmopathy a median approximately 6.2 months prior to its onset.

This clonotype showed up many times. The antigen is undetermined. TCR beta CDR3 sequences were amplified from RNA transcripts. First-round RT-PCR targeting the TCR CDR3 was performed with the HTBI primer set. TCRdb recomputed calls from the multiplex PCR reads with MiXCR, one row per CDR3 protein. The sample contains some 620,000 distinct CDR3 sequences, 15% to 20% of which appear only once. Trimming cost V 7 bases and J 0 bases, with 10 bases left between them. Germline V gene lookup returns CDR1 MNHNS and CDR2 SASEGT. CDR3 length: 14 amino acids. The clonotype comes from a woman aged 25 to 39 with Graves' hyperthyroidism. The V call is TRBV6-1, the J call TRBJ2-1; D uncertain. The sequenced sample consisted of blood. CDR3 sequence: CASIRAPSYNEQFF. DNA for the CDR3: TGTGCCAGCATACGAGCACCCTCCTACAATGAGCAGTTCTTC.